This TCR beta chain was identified in a study of T cell repertoires in cytomegalovirus infection. TCRdb ran MiXCR on the reads and lists one entry per CDR3 protein. The repertoire includes under 350,000 distinct CDR3 sequences, around 9.6% of them detected once, and about 2.3% sits in the top ten. This clonotype was seen a few times. The sequence was collected from a human donor in good health (CMV status not recorded). Some clones in this sample may be carry-over from other donors' samples. Sequencing was done on a sample of PBMCs.

In nucleotides, the CDR3 is TGCAGCGTTGAAGAGATGACAGGCCTTGAGCAGTTCTTC. This translates into CSVEEMTGLEQFF. This chain links TRBV29-1 with TRBJ2-1; possibly TRBD1 for D (6 bases). Trimming removed 0 bases at V and 9 bases at J, with 12 bases between. From germline, CDR1 is SQVTM and CDR2 ANQGSEA. The length of the CDR3 is 13 residues.